Sequencing of this TCR beta chain was carried out in a study of Graves' ophthalmopathy and Graves' hyperthyroidism. Study overall: The authors collected peripheral blood at initial diagnosis, before any treatment.

This CDR3 region has 13 residues. Per germline, CDR1 MNHNS and CDR2 SASEGT. Trimming took off 5 bases at V and 2 bases at J, with 10 bases between the two ends. This clonotype came up many times. With a duration under 3 months, ophthalmopathy in the donors showed moderate-to-severe activity, CAS ≥3 and NOSPECS ≥4. Excluded: other autoimmune disease, uncontrolled infection, pregnancy or lactation. PBMCs stemmed from around 9.1 ml of fresh peripheral blood. Amplified TCR beta CDR3 regions were obtained using RNA transcripts as template. The first-round RT-PCR employed HTBI primers together with the Qiagen OneStep RT-PCR kit. A multiplex PCR was then performed as the second round. TCRdb analysed the multiplex PCR reads with MiXCR anew, one entry per CDR3 protein. The table shows about 340,000 distinct CDR3 sequences, with roughly a sixth occurring only once.

The chain combines TRBV6-1 with TRBJ2-7; possibly TRBD2 for D (5 bases). The origin of this receptor is an adult man with Graves' ophthalmopathy. What was sequenced was peripheral blood. The CDR3 loop is CASSPTRTYEQYF. CDR3 coding DNA: TGTGCCAGCAGTCCTACTAGAACCTACGAGCAGTACTTC.